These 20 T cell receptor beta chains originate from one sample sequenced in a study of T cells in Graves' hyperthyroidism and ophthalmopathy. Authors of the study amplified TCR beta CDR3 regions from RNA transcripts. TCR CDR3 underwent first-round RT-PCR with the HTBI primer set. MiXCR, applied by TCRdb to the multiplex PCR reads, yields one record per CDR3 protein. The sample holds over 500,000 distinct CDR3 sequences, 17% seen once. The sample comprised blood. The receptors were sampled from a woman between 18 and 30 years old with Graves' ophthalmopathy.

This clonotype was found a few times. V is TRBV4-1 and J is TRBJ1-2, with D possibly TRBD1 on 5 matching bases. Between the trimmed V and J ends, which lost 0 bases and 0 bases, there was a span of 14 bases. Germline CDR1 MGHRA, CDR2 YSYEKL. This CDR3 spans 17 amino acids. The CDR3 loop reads CASSQEWRTRANYGYTF. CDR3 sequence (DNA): TGCGCCAGCAGCCAAGAGTGGAGGACAAGAGCTAACTATGGCTACACCTTC.

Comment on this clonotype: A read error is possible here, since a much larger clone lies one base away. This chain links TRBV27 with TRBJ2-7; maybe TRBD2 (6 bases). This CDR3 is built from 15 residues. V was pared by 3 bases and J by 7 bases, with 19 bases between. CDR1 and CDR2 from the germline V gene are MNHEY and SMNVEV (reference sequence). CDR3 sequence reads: CASSFPGLSWNEQYF. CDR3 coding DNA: TGTGCCAGCAGTTTTCCGGGACTCTCTTGGAATGAGCAGTACTTC.

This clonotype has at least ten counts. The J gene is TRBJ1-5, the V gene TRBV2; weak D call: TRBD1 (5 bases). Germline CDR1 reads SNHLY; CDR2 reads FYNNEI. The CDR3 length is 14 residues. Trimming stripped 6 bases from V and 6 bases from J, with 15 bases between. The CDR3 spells CASRYSGGGQPQHF. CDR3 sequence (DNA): TGTGCCAGCAGGTATAGCGGGGGTGGTCAGCCCCAGCATTTT.

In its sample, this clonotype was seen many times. For the CDR3, the DNA is TGTGCCAGCAGCCTAGACTTGGCCACTGAAGCTTTCTTT. Its protein product is CASSLDLATEAFF. This chain links TRBV3-1 with TRBJ1-1; D is unclear. CDR3 length equals 13 residues. V was pared by 4 bases and J by 4 bases, with 10 bases between. Germline CDR1 reads LGHDT; CDR2 reads YNNKEL (reference sequence).

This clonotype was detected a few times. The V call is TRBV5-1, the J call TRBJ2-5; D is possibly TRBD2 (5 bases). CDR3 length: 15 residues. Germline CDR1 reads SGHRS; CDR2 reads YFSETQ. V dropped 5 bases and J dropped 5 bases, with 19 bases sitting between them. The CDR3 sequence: CASRGSSSEGETQYF. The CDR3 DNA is TGCGCCAGCAGGGGGAGTAGCTCCGAGGGCGAGACCCAGTACTTC. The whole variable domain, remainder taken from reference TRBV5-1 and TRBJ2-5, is KAGVTQTPRYLIKTRGQQVTLSCSPISGHRSVSWYQQTPGQGLQFLFEYFSETQRNKGNFPGRFSGRQFSNSRSEMNVSTLELGDSALYLCASRGSSSEGETQYFGPGTRLLVL.

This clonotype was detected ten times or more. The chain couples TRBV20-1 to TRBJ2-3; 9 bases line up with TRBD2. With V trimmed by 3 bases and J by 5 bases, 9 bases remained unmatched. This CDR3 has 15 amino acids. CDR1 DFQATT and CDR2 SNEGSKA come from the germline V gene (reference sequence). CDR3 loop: CSASFPSGTLDTQYF. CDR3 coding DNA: TGCAGTGCTAGTTTCCCTAGCGGGACTCTAGATACGCAGTATTTT.

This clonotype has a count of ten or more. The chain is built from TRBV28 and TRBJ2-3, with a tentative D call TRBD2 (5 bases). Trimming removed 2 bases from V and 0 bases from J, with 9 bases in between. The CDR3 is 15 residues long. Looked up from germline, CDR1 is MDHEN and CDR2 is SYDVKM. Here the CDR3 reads CASSLTGTSTDTQYF. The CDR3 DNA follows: TGTGCCAGCAGTTTAACGGGAACTAGCACAGATACGCAGTATTTT.

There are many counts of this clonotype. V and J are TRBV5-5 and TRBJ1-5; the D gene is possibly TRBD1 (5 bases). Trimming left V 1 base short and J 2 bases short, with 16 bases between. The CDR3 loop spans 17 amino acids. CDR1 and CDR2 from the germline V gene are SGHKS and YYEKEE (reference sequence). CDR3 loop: CASSLPPRDGRNQPQHF. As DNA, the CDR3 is TGTGCCAGCAGCTTGCCGCCCAGGGACGGTCGCAATCAGCCCCAGCATTTT. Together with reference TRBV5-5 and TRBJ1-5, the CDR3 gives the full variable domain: DAGVTQSPTHLIKTRGQQVTLRCSPISGHKSVSWYQQVLGQGPQFIFQYYEKEERGRGNFPDRFSARQFPNYSSELNVNALLLGDSALYLCASSLPPRDGRNQPQHFGDGTRLSIL.

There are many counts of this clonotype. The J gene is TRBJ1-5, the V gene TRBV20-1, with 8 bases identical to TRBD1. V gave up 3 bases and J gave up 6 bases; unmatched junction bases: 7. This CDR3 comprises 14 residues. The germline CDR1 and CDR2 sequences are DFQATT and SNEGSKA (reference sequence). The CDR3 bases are TGCAGTGCTAGCATCCAGGGGGCGGGTCAGCCCCAGCATTTT. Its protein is CSASIQGAGQPQHF.

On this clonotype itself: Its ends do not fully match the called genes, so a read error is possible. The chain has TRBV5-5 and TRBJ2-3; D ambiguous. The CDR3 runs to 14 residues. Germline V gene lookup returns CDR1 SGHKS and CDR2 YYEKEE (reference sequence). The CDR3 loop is CASSLSWDTDTQYF. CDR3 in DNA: TGTGCTAGCAGCTTATCCTGGGACACAGATACGCAGTATTTT.

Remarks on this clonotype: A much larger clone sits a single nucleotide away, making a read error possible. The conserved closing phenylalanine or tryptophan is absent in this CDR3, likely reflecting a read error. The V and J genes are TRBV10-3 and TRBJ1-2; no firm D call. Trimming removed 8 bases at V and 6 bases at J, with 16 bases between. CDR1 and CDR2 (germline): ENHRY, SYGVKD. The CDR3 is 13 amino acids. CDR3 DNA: TGTGCCATCGAAGCCCGGGGTGGGGATGGCTACACCTCC. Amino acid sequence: CAIEARGGDGYTS.

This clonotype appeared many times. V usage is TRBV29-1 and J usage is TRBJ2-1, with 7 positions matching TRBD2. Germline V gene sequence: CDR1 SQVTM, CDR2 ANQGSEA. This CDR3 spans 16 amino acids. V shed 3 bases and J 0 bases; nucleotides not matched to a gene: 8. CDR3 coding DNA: TGCAGCGTTGACATCACCGGCGGGAGCTCCTACAATGAGCAGTTCTTC. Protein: CSVDITGGSSYNEQFF.

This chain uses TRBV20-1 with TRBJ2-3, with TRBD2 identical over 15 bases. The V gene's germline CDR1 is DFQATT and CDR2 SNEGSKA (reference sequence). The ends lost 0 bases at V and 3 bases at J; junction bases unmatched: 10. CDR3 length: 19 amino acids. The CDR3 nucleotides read TGCAGTGCTAGAGACAGCCCCGGGACTAGCGGGGGGTTGACAGATACGCAGTATTTT. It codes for CSARDSPGTSGGLTDTQYF.

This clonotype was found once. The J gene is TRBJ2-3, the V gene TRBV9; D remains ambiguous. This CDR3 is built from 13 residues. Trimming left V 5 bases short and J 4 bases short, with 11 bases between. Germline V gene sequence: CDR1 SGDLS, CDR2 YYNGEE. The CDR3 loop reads CASSDPHSDTQYF. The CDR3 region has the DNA TGTGCCAGCAGTGACCCTCACTCAGATACGCAGTATTTT.

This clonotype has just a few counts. In DNA form, the CDR3 reads TGTGCCGGTGGACGTACGAACACCGGGGAGCTGTTTTTT. Translated: CAGGRTNTGELFF. This chain connects TRBV6-1 to TRBJ2-2; D call uncertain. CDR3 size: 13 residues. Trimming pared 11 bases from V and 0 bases from J, leaving 10 bases between. The germline V gene has CDR1 MNHNS and CDR2 SASEGT.

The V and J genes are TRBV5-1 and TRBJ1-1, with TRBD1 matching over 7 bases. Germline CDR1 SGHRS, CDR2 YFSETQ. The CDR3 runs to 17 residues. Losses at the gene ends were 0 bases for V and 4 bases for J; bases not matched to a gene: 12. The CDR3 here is CASSLAWAGGFGTEAFF. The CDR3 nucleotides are TGCGCCAGCAGCTTGGCCTGGGCAGGGGGATTCGGCACTGAAGCTTTCTTT.

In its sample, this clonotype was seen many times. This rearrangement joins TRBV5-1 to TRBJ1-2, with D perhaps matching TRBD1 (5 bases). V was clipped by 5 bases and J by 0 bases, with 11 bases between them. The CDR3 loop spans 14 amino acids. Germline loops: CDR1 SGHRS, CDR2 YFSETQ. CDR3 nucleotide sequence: TGCGCCAGCAGACGGGGGGATCCTAACTATGGCTACACCTTC. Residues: CASRRGDPNYGYTF. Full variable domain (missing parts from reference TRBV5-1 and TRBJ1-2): KAGVTQTPRYLIKTRGQQVTLSCSPISGHRSVSWYQQTPGQGLQFLFEYFSETQRNKGNFPGRFSGRQFSNSRSEMNVSTLELGDSALYLCASRRGDPNYGYTFGSGTRLTVV.

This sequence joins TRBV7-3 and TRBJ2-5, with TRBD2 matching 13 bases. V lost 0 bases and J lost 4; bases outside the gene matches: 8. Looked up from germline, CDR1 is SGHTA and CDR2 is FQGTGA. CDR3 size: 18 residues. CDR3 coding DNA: TGTGCCAGCAGCTTAACGGAACTAGCGGGGGGGCAGAGAGAGACCCAGTACTTC. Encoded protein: CASSLTELAGGQRETQYF.

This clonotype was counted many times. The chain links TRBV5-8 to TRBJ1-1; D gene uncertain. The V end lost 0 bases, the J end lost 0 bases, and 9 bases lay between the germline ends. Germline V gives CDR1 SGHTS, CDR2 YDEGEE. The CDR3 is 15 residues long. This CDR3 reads CASSLAAGLNTEAFF. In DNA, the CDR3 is TGTGCCAGCAGCTTGGCCGCAGGCCTGAACACTGAAGCTTTCTTT. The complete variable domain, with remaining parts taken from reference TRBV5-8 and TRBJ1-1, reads EAGVTQSPTHLIKTRGQQATLRCSPISGHTSVYWYQQALGLGLQFLLWYDEGEERNRGNFPPRFSGRQFPNYSSELNVNALELEDSALYLCASSLAAGLNTEAFFGQGTRLTVV.

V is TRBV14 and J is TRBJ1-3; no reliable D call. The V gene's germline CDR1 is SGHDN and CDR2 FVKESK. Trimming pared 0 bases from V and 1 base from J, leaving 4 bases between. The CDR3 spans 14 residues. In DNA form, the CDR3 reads TGTGCCAGCAGCCAAGATTGGTCTGGAAACACCATATATTTT. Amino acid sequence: CASSQDWSGNTIYF.